The 30 T cell receptor beta chains listed next were all sequenced from one sample in a study of radiation and T cells in renal cell carcinoma. Sample time point: blood 4 weeks post-SBRT, at nephrectomy. Treatment specified: 15 Gy SBRT to primary tumor, nephrectomy 4 weeks later. Measured with immunoSEQ multiplex PCR; TCRdb has only the in-frame clones, and not every one. Of approximately 80,000 clones listed, 80% to 90% are singletons. The sequenced sample was blood, obtained from a patient whose treatment included radiotherapy and nephrectomy. The receptors stem from a woman in her 70s with renal cell carcinoma.

The table lists this clone with a count of one. The rearrangement joins TRBV5-1 to TRBJ2-5; TRBD2 matches at 9 bases. CDR3 length: 16 residues. Germline V lookup: CDR1 SGHRS, CDR2 YFSETQ. V was clipped by 0 bases and J by 1 base; unmatched bases: 4. Written as DNA, the CDR3 is TGCGCCAGCAGCTTGGCCGGGCGGGGGGGCCAAGAGACCCAGTACTTC. Residues: CASSLAGRGGQETQYF.

This chain connects TRBV7-9 to TRBJ2-1, with no clear D. Trimming took 6 bases from V and 5 from J, leaving 23 bases between them. This CDR3 region has 17 residues. CDR1 is SEHNR and CDR2 is FQNEAQ in the germline V gene (reference sequence). The CDR3 spells CASSRWLTVSGHNEQFF. CDR3 in DNA: TGTGCCAGCAGTCGATGGTTAACGGTGTCTGGGCACAATGAGCAGTTCTTC.

This clone was found once. This chain links TRBV28 with TRBJ1-2; maybe TRBD1 (6 bases). V lost 6 bases and J lost 7, with 15 bases in between. CDR3 length: 13 residues. The germline CDR1 and CDR2 sequences are MDHEN and SYDVKM. CDR3 sequence: CASRPQGSGGYTF. The CDR3 coding sequence is TGTGCCAGCAGACCTCAGGGGTCTGGTGGCTACACCTTC.

The chain couples TRBV6-6 to TRBJ2-3; 10 bases are a match to TRBD2. The CDR3 sequence is 16 residues long. Germline V CDR1 and CDR2: MNHNY, SVGAGI (reference sequence). V trimming: 2 bases; J trimming: 5 bases; junction bases outside the gene matches: 7. The CDR3 sequence is CASSYRSGGALDTQYF. The CDR3 DNA reads TGTGCCAGCAGTTACCGCAGCGGGGGGGCGTTAGATACGCAGTATTTT.

The V gene is TRBV28, the J gene TRBJ2-3; no clear D. Between the trimmed V and J ends, which lost 5 bases and 0 bases, there was a span of 6 bases. The CDR3 is made up of 13 amino acids. The germline V gene encodes CDR1 MDHEN and CDR2 SYDVKM. CDR3 sequence (DNA): TGTGCCAGCAGTCCCGACAGCACAGATACGCAGTATTTT. Amino acid sequence: CASSPDSTDTQYF.

This clone has just a few counts. This chain connects TRBV2 to TRBJ1-4; TRBD1 agrees at 8 bases. This CDR3 has 17 amino acids. Per the germline V gene, CDR1 is SNHLY and CDR2 is FYNNEI. V was clipped by 3 bases and J by 0 bases; unmatched bases: 6. This CDR3 is CASSDRQGSATNEKLFF. CDR3 in DNA: TGTGCCAGCAGTGACCGACAGGGGTCTGCAACTAATGAAAAACTGTTTTTT.

The rearrangement links TRBV7-9 to TRBJ2-5; tentatively, D is TRBD1 (6 bases). The length of the CDR3 is 15 residues. The germline V gene has CDR1 SEHNR and CDR2 FQNEAQ (reference sequence). V lost 5 bases, J lost 4 bases, and 17 bases lay in between. CDR3 sequence reads: CASSPGRTEPETQYF. CDR3 coding DNA: TGTGCCAGCAGCCCCGGGCGGACAGAACCAGAGACCCAGTACTTC.

This clone was counted only a few times. V is TRBV30 and J is TRBJ1-1, with 10 nucleotides matching TRBD1. Germline loops: CDR1 GTSNPN, CDR2 SVGIG (reference sequence). CDR3 size: 12 residues. V shed 7 bases, J shed 6 bases, and the junction held 5 bases outside the gene matches. CDR3 nucleotide sequence: TGTGCCTCGATTGACAGGGGGCCTGAAGCTTTCTTT. It yields the protein CASIDRGPEAFF.

This clone appeared a single time. The J gene is TRBJ2-2, the V gene TRBV6-1, with a possible D match to TRBD1 (5 bases). Germline assignment: CDR1 MNHNS and CDR2 SASEGT. The V gene lost 6 bases and the J gene lost 6 bases, with 17 bases spanning the gap. The CDR3 totals 15 residues. CDR3 DNA: TGTGCCAGCAGGACGATATTAAGGGGCGCCGGGGAGCTGTTTTTT. It specifies CASRTILRGAGELFF.

The chain links TRBV19 to TRBJ2-7; D is uncertain. Germline-derived CDR1 and CDR2 are LNHDA and SQIVND (reference sequence). CDR3 length: 11 residues. V was trimmed by 5 bases and J by 4 bases, leaving 6 bases between them. The CDR3 region has the DNA TGTGCCAGTAGTGACGAATACGAGCAGTACTTC. It codes for CASSDEYEQYF.

The CDR3 region is CASKAGGANTEAFF. The DNA of the CDR3 is TGTGCCAGTAAGGCAGGGGGCGCGAACACTGAAGCTTTCTTT. V and J are TRBV19 and TRBJ1-1; 8 positions agree with TRBD1. Per the germline V gene, CDR1 is LNHDA and CDR2 is SQIVND (reference sequence). The CDR3 totals 14 residues. V dropped 7 bases and J dropped 1; count of bases not matched to a gene: 5.

The chain uses TRBV4-1 and TRBJ2-2; D call uncertain. The germline V gene encodes CDR1 MGHRA and CDR2 YSYEKL. CDR3 length: 15 amino acids. V gave up 4 bases and J gave up 9 bases, with 18 bases separating them. The CDR3 protein is CASSLETLINRELFF. CDR3 bases: TGCGCCAGCAGCCTCGAGACACTGATCAACAGGGAGCTGTTTTTT.

The chain joins TRBV7-9 to TRBJ2-2, with 9 bases that match TRBD1. This CDR3 spans 16 amino acids. Germline CDR1 reads SEHNR; CDR2 reads FQNEAQ (reference sequence). Trimming cost V 2 bases and J 4 bases; bases outside gene matches: 5. The CDR3 protein is CASSLRTGAPTGELFF. The CDR3 region has the DNA TGTGCCAGCAGCTTAAGGACAGGGGCCCCCACCGGGGAGCTGTTTTTT. The full variable domain, in which reference TRBV7-9 and TRBJ2-2 provide the parts outside the CDR3, is DTGVSQNPRHKITKRGQNVTFRCDPISEHNRLYWYRQTLGQGPEFLTYFQNEAQLEKSRLLSDRFSAERPKGSFSTLEIQRTEQGDSAMYLCASSLRTGAPTGELFFGEGSRLTVL.

The V call is TRBV9, the J call TRBJ2-7; 12 nucleotides line up with TRBD2. CDR1 SGDLS and CDR2 YYNGEE come from the germline V gene. The V gene end was trimmed by 2 bases and the J gene end by 5 bases; junction bases not matched to a gene: 14. This CDR3 comprises 18 residues. CDR3 coding DNA: TGTGCCAGCAGCGTGTCCGGGGCGATAGGACTAGCGGGGAACGAGCAGTACTTC. Protein: CASSVSGAIGLAGNEQYF. Together with reference TRBV9 and TRBJ2-7, the CDR3 gives the full variable domain: DSGVTQTPKHLITATGQRVTLRCSPRSGDLSVYWYQQSLDQGLQFLIQYYNGEERAKGNILERFSAQQFPDLHSELNLSSLELGDSALYFCASSVSGAIGLAGNEQYFGPGTRLTVT.

The genes are TRBV5-4 and TRBJ2-3; 7 nucleotides match TRBD1. The J segment lost 2 bases and the V segment lost 0 bases, leaving 3 bases of the junction unmatched. CDR3 size: 15 residues. CDR1 SGHNT and CDR2 YYREEE come from the germline V gene (reference sequence). The CDR3 here is CASSLATGNTDTQYF. The CDR3 bases are TGTGCCAGCAGCTTGGCGACAGGGAACACAGATACGCAGTATTTT.

This rearrangement joins TRBV30 to TRBJ1-5, with a possible D match to TRBD1 (5 bases). The CDR3 runs to 13 residues. Germline V gene sequence: CDR1 GTSNPN, CDR2 SVGIG (reference sequence). The ends were cut back, 1 base at V and 7 bases at J, with 11 bases in the middle. The CDR3 region is CAWSGGGRQPQHF. For the CDR3, the DNA is TGTGCCTGGAGTGGGGGGGGTCGGCAGCCCCAGCATTTT.

This clone was seen once. Here the CDR3 reads CASSPRTGTYNEQFF. The DNA of the CDR3 is TGTGCCAGCAGCCCTCGGACAGGGACCTACAATGAGCAGTTCTTC. The chain links TRBV7-2 to TRBJ2-1, with 8 bases aligning to TRBD1. Germline lookup yields CDR1 SGHTA and CDR2 FQGNSA. This CDR3 comprises 15 residues. The ends lost 5 bases at V and 2 bases at J; junction bases unmatched: 5.

Regarding this clone: The sample holds other DNA sequences that translate to the same CDR3. The chain combines TRBV7-9 with TRBJ1-1, with TRBD1 matching over 7 bases. V was clipped by 4 bases and J by 4 bases; unmatched bases: 3. Germline loops: CDR1 SEHNR, CDR2 FQNEAQ (reference sequence). The CDR3 spans 13 residues. In nucleotides, the CDR3 is TGTGCCAGCAGCTCCTCAGGGGGCACTGAAGCTTTCTTT. Translation: CASSSSGGTEAFF.

The rearrangement joins TRBV20-1 to TRBJ1-1; D uncertain. Trimming removed 3 bases from V and 1 base from J, with 3 bases in between. Germline values: CDR1 DFQATT, CDR2 SNEGSKA (reference sequence). This CDR3 contains 11 residues. The CDR3 DNA follows: TGCAGTGCTAGGGCGAACACTGAAGCTTTCTTT. Its translation is CSARANTEAFF.

CDR3 nucleotide sequence: TGTGCCAGCAGCCCCAGGACTAGCGGGGGGGGGAATGAGCAGTTCTTC. Translation: CASSPRTSGGGNEQFF. The chain joins TRBV7-8 to TRBJ2-1, with 15 bases identical to TRBD2. CDR3 length: 16 residues. J lost 7 bases, V lost 5 bases, and 6 bases had no gene match. Germline CDR1 is SGHVS and CDR2 is FQNEAQ. The full variable domain, completed using reference TRBV7-8 and TRBJ2-1, is GAGVSQSPRYKVAKRGQDVALRCDPISGHVSLFWYQQALGQGPEFLTYFQNEAQLDKSGLPSDRFFAERPEGSVSTLKIQRTQQEDSAVYLCASSPRTSGGGNEQFFGPGTRLTVL.

Here the CDR3 reads CASSLVQGRGEQYF. The DNA for the CDR3 is TGCGCCAGCAGCTTGGTACAGGGAAGGGGCGAGCAGTACTTC. The chain joins TRBV5-1 to TRBJ2-7; D might be TRBD1 (6 bases). V lost 0 bases, J lost 6 bases, and 13 bases lay in between. Germline V gene lookup returns CDR1 SGHRS and CDR2 YFSETQ. The CDR3 is made up of 14 amino acids.

The CDR3 DNA follows: TGTGCCAGCAGGGGGGCCGGAACAGATACGCAGTATTTT. Translating it yields CASRGAGTDTQYF. The rearrangement joins TRBV6-5 to TRBJ2-3, with a tentative D call TRBD1 (6 bases). Between the trimmed V and J ends, which lost 6 bases and 3 bases, there was a span of 10 bases. CDR3 size: 13 residues. CDR1 and CDR2 (germline): MNHEY, SVGAGI.

This chain joins TRBV7-8 and TRBJ2-6; D is unresolved. Per the germline V gene, CDR1 is SGHVS and CDR2 is FQNEAQ. The CDR3 has 13 amino acids. V dropped 4 bases and J dropped 0 bases, with 1 base sitting between them. The CDR3 here is CASSYSGANVLTF. CDR3 coding DNA: TGTGCCAGCAGCTACTCTGGGGCCAACGTCCTGACTTTC. Supplemented by reference TRBV7-8 and TRBJ2-6, the full variable domain reads GAGVSQSPRYKVAKRGQDVALRCDPISGHVSLFWYQQALGQGPEFLTYFQNEAQLDKSGLPSDRFFAERPEGSVSTLKIQRTQQEDSAVYLCASSYSGANVLTFGAGSRLTVL.

J is TRBJ2-5 and V is TRBV9, with D uncertain. The germline CDR1 and CDR2 sequences are SGDLS and YYNGEE. This CDR3 has 14 residues. Trimming left V 3 bases short and J 2 bases short, with 11 bases between. The CDR3 is CASSARLRQETQYF. CDR3 sequence (DNA): TGTGCCAGCAGCGCCCGACTGCGTCAAGAGACCCAGTACTTC.

This clone came up once. The rearrangement links TRBV7-2 to TRBJ2-7; possibly TRBD1 for D (5 bases). Germline CDR1 and CDR2: SGHTA and FQGNSA. This CDR3 region has 16 residues. Trimming left V 2 bases short and J 0 bases short, with 14 bases between. The CDR3 region is CASSLRSGKSSYEQYF. The CDR3 bases are TGTGCCAGCAGCTTAAGGTCAGGGAAAAGCTCCTACGAGCAGTACTTC.

Written as DNA, the CDR3 is TGTGCCAGCAGTTTAGCTAGCGTGAACACCGGGGAGCTGTTTTTT. It translates to CASSLASVNTGELFF. This chain connects TRBV27 to TRBJ2-2; D perhaps matches TRBD2 (6 bases). Germline lookup yields CDR1 MNHEY and CDR2 SMNVEV (reference sequence). V was clipped by 2 bases and J by 1 base, with 8 bases between them. The CDR3 loop spans 15 amino acids.

This chain joins TRBV5-8 and TRBJ2-3, with D unclear. Trimming removed 3 bases from V and 3 bases from J, with 8 bases in between. Germline CDR1 is SGHTS and CDR2 is YDEGEE. This CDR3 is 13 amino acids long. Written as DNA, the CDR3 is TGTGCCAGCAGCTCCCGCGAGACAGATACGCAGTATTTT. Translation: CASSSRETDTQYF.

The rearrangement joins TRBV7-9 to TRBJ1-2; D is unclear. Germline V gene data show CDR1 as SEHNR and CDR2 as FQNEAQ (reference sequence). The CDR3 extends over 11 amino acids. Trimming stripped 0 bases from V and 8 bases from J, with 4 bases between. The CDR3 coding sequence is TGTGCCAGCAGCTTAGCGAAGGGCTACACCTTC. Its translation: CASSLAKGYTF.

The chain joins TRBV28 to TRBJ2-4; possibly TRBD1 for D (6 bases). Trimming left V 3 bases short and J 4 bases short, with 13 bases between. The CDR3 covers 15 residues. Germline V CDR1 and CDR2: MDHEN, SYDVKM. Written as DNA, the CDR3 is TGTGCCAGCAGTTTCACAGGGTTGGGGAAAAACATTCAGTACTTC. Translating it yields CASSFTGLGKNIQYF.

The rearrangement uses TRBV7-8 and TRBJ1-1, with 7 bases that match TRBD1. J lost 5 bases, V lost 3 bases, and 9 bases had no gene match. From germline, CDR1 is SGHVS and CDR2 FQNEAQ. The CDR3 runs to 15 residues. CDR3 DNA: TGTGCCAGCAGCTTTACAGGGGATTGGCGAACTGAAGCTTTCTTT. Amino acids: CASSFTGDWRTEAFF.